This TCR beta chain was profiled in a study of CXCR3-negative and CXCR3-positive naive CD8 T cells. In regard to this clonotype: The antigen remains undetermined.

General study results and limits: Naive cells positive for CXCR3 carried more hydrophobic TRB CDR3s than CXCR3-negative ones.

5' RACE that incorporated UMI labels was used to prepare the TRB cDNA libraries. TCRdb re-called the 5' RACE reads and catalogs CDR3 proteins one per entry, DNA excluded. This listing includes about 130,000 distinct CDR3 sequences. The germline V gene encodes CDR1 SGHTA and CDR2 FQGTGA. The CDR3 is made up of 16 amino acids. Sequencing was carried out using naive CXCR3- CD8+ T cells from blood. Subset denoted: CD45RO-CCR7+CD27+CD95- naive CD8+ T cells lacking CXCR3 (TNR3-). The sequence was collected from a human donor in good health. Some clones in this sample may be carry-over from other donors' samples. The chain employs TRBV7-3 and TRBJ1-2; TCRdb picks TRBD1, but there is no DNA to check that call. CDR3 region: CASSQEPGQTNYGYTF. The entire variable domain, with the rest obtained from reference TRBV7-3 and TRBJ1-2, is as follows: GAGVSQTPSNKVTEKGKYVELRCDPISGHTALYWYRQSLGQGPEFLIYFQGTGAADDSGLPNDRFFAVRPEGSVSTLKIQRTERGDSAVYLCASSQEPGQTNYGYTFGSGTRLTVV.